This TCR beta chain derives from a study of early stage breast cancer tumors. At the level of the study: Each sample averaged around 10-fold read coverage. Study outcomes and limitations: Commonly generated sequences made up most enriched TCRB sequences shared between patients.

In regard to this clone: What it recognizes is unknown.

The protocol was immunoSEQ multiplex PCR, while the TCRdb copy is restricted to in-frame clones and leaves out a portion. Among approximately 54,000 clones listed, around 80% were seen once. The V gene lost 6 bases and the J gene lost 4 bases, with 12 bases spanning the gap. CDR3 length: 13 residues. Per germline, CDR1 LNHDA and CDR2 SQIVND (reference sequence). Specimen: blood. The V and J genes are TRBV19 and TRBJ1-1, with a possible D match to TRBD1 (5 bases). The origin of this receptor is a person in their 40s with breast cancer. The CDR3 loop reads CASRSGGSTEAFF. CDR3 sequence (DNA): TGTGCCAGTAGGTCGGGGGGGAGCACTGAAGCTTTCTTT.